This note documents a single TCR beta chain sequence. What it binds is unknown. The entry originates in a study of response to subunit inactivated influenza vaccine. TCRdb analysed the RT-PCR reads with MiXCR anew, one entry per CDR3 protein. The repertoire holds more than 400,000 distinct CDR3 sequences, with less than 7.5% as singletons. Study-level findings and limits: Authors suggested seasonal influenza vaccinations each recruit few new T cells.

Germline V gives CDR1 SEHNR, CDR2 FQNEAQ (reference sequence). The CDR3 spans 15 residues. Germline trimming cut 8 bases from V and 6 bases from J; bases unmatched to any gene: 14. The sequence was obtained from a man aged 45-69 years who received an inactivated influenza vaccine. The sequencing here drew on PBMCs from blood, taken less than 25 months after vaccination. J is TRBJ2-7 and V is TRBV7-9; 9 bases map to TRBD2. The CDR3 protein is CASGLGGLALSEQYF. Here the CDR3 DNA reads TGTGCCAGCGGCCTGGGGGGACTAGCTCTCTCCGAGCAGTACTTC.